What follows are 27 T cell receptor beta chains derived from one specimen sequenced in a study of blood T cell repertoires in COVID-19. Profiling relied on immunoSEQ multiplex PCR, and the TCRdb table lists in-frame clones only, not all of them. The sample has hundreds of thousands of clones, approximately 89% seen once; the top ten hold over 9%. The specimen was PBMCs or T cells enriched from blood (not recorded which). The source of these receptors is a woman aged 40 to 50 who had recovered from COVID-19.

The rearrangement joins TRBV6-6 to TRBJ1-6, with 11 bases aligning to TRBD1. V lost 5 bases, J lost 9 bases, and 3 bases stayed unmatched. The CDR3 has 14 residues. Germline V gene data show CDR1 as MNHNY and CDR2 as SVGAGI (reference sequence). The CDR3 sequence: CASSRDRGSSPLHF. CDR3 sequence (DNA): TGTGCCAGCAGTAGGGACAGGGGGAGTTCACCCCTCCACTTT.

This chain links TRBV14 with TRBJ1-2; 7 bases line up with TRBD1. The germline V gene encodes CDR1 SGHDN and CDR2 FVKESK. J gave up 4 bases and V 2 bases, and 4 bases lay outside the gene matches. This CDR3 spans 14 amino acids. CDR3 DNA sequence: TGTGCCAGCAGCCAACGACAGGGTTCCTATGGCTACACCTTC. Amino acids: CASSQRQGSYGYTF.

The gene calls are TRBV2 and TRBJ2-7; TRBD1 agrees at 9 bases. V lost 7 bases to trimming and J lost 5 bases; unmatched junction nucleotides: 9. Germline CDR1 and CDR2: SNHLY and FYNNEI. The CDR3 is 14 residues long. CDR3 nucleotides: TGTGCCAGCACTGTGACAGGGGGTCGCAACGAGCAGTACTTC. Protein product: CASTVTGGRNEQYF.

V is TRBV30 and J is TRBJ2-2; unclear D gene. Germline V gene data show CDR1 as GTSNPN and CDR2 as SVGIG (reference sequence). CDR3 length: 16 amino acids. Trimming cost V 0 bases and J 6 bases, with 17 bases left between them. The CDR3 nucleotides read TGTGCCTGGAGTGTAAGATTGGCAGGAATGGCCGGGGAGCTGTTTTTT. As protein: CAWSVRLAGMAGELFF.

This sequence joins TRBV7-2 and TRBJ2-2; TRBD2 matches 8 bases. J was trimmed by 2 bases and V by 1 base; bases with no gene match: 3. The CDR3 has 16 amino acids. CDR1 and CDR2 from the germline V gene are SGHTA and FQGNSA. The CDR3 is CASSLGSGSNTGELFF. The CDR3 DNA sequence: TGTGCCAGCAGCTTAGGGAGCGGGAGTAACACCGGGGAGCTGTTTTTT.

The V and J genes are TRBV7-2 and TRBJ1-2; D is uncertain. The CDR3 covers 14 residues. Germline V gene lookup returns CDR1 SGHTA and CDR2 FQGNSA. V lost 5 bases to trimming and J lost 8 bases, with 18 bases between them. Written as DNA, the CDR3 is TGTGCCAGCAGCGTACTAGGAGTTGTGCGGGGCTACACCTTC. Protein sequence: CASSVLGVVRGYTF.

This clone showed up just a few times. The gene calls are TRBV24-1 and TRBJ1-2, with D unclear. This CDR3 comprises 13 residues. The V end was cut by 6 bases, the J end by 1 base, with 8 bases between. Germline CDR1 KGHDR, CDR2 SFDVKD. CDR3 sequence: CATSLESNYGYTF. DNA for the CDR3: TGTGCCACCAGTCTAGAAAGTAACTATGGCTACACCTTC.

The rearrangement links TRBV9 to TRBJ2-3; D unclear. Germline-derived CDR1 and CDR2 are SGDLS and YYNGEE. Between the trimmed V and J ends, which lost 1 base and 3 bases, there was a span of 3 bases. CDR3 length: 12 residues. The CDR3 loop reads CASSVTTDTQYF. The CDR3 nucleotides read TGTGCCAGCAGCGTAACAACAGATACGCAGTATTTT.

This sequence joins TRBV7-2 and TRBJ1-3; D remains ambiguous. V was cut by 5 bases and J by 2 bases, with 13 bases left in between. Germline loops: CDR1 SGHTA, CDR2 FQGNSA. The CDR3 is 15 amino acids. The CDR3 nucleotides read TGTGCCAGCAGCACCCCTATAGTGGCTGGAAACACCATATATTTT. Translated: CASSTPIVAGNTIYF.

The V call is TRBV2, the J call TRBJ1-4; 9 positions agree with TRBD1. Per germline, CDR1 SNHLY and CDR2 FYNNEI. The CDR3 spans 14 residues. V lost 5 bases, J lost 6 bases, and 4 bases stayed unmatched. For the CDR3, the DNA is TGTGCCAGCAGTTCCGGGACAGGGTATGAAAAACTGTTTTTT. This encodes CASSSGTGYEKLFF.

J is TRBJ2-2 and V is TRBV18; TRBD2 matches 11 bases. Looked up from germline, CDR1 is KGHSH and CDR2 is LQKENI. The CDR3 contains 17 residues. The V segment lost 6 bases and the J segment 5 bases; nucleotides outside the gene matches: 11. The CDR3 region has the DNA TGTGCCAGCTCTCCATATGGACTAGCGGGTACTACCGGGGAGCTGTTTTTT. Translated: CASSPYGLAGTTGELFF.

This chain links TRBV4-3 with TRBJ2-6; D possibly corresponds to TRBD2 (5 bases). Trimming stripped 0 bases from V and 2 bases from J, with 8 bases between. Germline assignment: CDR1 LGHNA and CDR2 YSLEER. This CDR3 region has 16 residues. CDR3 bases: TGCGCCAGCAGCCAAGAAGTAGCGCCTGGGGCCAACGTCCTGACTTTC. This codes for CASSQEVAPGANVLTF.

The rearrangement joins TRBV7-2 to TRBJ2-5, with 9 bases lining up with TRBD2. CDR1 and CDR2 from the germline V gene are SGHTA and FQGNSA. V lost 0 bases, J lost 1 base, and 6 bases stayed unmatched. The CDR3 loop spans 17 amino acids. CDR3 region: CASSLAKLAGVQETQYF. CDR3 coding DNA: TGTGCCAGCAGCTTAGCTAAATTAGCGGGAGTCCAAGAGACCCAGTACTTC.

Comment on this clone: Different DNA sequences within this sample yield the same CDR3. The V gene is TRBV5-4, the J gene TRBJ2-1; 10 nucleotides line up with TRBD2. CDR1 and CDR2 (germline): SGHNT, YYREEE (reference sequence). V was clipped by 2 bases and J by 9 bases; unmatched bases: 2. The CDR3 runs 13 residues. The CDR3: CASSLAGGTEQFF. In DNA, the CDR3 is TGTGCCAGCAGCTTAGCGGGGGGGACTGAGCAGTTCTTC.

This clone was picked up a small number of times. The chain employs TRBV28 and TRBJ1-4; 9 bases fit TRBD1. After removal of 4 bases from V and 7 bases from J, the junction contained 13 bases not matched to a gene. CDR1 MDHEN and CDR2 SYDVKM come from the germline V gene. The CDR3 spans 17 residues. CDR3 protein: CASSWDTNRGQGEKLFF. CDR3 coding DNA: TGTGCCAGCAGTTGGGACACCAACAGGGGGCAGGGTGAAAAACTGTTTTTT.

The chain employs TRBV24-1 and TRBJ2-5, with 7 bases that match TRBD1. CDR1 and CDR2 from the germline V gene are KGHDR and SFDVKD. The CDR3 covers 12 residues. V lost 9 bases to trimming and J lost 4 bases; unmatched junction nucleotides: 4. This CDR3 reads CATEDRVETQYF. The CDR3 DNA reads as TGTGCCACCGAAGACAGGGTAGAGACCCAGTACTTC.

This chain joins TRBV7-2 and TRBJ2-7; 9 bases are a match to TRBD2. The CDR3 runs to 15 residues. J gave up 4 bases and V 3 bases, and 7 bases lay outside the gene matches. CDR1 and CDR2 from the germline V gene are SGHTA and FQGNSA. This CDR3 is CASSLATSGSYEQYF. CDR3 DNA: TGTGCCAGCAGCTTGGCCACTAGCGGGTCTTACGAGCAGTACTTC.

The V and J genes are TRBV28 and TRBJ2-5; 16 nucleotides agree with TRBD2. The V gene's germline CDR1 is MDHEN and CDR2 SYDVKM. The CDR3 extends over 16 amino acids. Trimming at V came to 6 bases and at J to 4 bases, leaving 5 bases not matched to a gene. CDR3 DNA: TGTGCCAGCAGCGGGACTAGCGGGGGGGTCGGAGAGACCCAGTACTTC. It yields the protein CASSGTSGGVGETQYF. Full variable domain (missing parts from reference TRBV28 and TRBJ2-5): DVKVTQSSRYLVKRTGEKVFLECVQDMDHENMFWYRQDPGLGLRLIYFSYDVKMKEKGDIPEGYSVSREKKERFSLILESASTNQTSMYLCASSGTSGGVGETQYFGPGTRLLVL.

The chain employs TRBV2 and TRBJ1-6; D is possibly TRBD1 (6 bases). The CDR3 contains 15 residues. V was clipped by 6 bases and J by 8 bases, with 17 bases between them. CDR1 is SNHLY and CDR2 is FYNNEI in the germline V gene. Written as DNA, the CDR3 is TGTGCCAGCAGGGAGGGAGGGGGAAGAGATTCACCCCTCCACTTT. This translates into CASREGGGRDSPLHF.

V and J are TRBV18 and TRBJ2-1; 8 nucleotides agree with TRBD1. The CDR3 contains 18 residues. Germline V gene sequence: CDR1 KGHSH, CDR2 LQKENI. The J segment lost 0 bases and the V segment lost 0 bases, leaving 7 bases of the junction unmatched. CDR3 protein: CASSPPIGQGRSYNEQFF. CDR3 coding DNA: TGTGCCAGCTCACCACCGATCGGACAGGGCCGCTCCTACAATGAGCAGTTCTTC.

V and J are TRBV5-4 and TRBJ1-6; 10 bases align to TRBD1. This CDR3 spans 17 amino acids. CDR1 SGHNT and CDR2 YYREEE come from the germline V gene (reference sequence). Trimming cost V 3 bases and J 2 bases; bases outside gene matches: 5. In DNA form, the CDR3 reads TGTGCCAGCAGCTCACTGGACAGGGGGACCTATAATTCACCCCTCCACTTT. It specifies CASSSLDRGTYNSPLHF.

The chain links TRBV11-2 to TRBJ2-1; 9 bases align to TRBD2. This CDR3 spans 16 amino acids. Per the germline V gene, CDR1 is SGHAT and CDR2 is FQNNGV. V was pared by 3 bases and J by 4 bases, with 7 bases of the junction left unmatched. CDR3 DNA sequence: TGTGCCAGCAGCTTCCTGCGGGAGGGAGGATACAATGAGCAGTTCTTC. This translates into CASSFLREGGYNEQFF.

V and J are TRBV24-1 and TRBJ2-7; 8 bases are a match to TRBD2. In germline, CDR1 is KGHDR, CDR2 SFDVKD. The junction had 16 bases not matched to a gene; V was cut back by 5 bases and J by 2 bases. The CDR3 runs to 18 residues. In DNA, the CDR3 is TGTGCCACCAGTGCCCCGGCCAGGATAGCGGGGCCTACCTACGAGCAGTACTTC. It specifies CATSAPARIAGPTYEQYF.

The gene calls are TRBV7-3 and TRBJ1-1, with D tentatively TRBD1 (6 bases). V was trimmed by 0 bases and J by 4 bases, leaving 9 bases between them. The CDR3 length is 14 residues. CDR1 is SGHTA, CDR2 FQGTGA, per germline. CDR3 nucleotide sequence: TGTGCCAGCAGCTTAACGCACAGGGCCACTGAAGCTTTCTTT. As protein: CASSLTHRATEAFF.

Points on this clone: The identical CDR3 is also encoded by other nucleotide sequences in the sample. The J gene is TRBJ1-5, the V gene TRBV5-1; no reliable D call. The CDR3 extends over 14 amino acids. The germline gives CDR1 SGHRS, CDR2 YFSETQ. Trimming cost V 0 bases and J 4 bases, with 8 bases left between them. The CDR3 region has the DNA TGCGCCAGCAGCTTGGACGGTATTAATCAGCCCCAGCATTTT. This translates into CASSLDGINQPQHF.

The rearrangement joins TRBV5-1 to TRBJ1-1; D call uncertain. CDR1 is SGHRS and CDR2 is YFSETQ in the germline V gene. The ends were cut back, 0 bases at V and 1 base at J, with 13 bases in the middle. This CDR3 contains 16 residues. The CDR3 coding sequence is TGCGCCAGCAGCTTGGCTGGCAGGTATGCGAACACTGAAGCTTTCTTT. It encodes CASSLAGRYANTEAFF.

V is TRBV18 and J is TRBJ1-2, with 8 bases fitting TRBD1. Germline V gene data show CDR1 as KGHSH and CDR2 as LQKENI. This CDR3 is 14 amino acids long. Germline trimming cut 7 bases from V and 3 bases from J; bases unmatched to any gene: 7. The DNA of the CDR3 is TGTGCCAGCTGGGCCGGGACAGGTCACTATGGCTACACCTTC. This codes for CASWAGTGHYGYTF.